These T cell receptor beta chains were read from a single sample in a study of CD8+CD57+ T cells in acquired aplastic anemia. Using its own MiXCR run on the reads, TCRdb lists one record per CDR3 protein. The top ten hold around 9.7% of the sample, which has 150,000 to 200,000 distinct CDR3 sequences, 48% seen once. The sequenced sample was sorted CD4+, CD8+, or CD8+CD57+ T cells (not recorded which) from PBMCs. Receptor source: a human donor with aplastic anemia. Each CDR3 is given with its conserved first and last residue. The order of the fields is V gene, J gene, CDR3 protein.

TRBV9	TRBJ2-2	CASSAGQMNTGELFF
TRBV7-2	TRBJ1-3	CASSRGRTGSGNTIYF
TRBV2	TRBJ1-4	CASNGRGNEKLFF
TRBV2	TRBJ2-5	CASSEGQGAGETQYF
TRBV20-1	TRBJ2-7	CSARIDSYEQYF
TRBV7-2	TRBJ2-7	CASSPRSGLTYEQYF
TRBV11-2	TRBJ2-7	CASSPGAGQWPYEQYF
TRBV20-1	TRBJ1-6	CSAYRDGNSPLHF
TRBV5-1	TRBJ1-6	CASSLVTVGPSNSPLHF
TRBV2	TRBJ1-3	CAKQGRDGNTIYF
TRBV4-1	TRBJ1-3	CASSPGTSWVGTIYF
TRBV24-1	TRBJ2-1	CATSDSSGRAYNEQFF
TRBV9	TRBJ2-2	CASSGPGGVGGELFF
TRBV7-2	TRBJ1-5	CASSQGSGGNQPQHF